Each of the 3 T cell receptor beta chains below was sequenced from the same sample in a study of patients and donors after allogeneic stem cell transplantation. TCRdb itself ran the RT-PCR reads through MiXCR, one entry per CDR3 protein. The sample has some 1,800 distinct CDR3 sequences; approximately 23% are singletons. Sequences were obtained from blood, either unsorted or a sorted T cell fraction (not recorded which). The receptors shown here come from a human donor who was either an allogeneic HSCT recipient or a stem cell or donor lymphocyte infusion donor (not recorded which). It is not recorded whose cells these are; they may come from a transplant donor.

Only a few counts were recorded for this clonotype. The gene calls are TRBV15 and TRBJ2-1; 7 nucleotides line up with TRBD1. V shed 0 bases and J 6 bases; nucleotides not matched to a gene: 5. The germline gives CDR1 LNHNV, CDR2 YYDKDF (reference sequence). There are 15 residues in the CDR3. The CDR3 protein is CATSRDNRGINEQFF. In DNA, the CDR3 is TGTGCCACCAGCAGAGATAACAGGGGAATCAATGAGCAGTTCTTC.

This clonotype occurred a few times. The chain joins TRBV4-2 to TRBJ2-7, with 10 bases fitting TRBD2. V lost 0 bases and J lost 3; bases outside the gene matches: 8. CDR3 size: 17 residues. In germline, CDR1 is LGHNA, CDR2 YNFKEQ. In DNA, the CDR3 is TGTGCCAGCAGCCAAGATCCCACTAGCGGGGCAAGCTACGAGCAGTACTTC. Residues: CASSQDPTSGASYEQYF.

This clonotype is labeled as large. The chain has TRBV7-2 and TRBJ2-1; D ambiguous. Germline V gene data show CDR1 as SGHTA and CDR2 as FQGNSA. This CDR3 contains 12 residues. V lost 2 bases and J 4 bases, leaving 3 bases between the germline ends. This chain's CDR3 is CASSLLYNEQFF. CDR3 DNA: TGTGCCAGCAGCTTACTTTACAATGAGCAGTTCTTC.